The 20 T cell receptor beta chains listed next were all sequenced from one sample in a study of shared clonotypes between healthy human individuals. In the naive CD8 group, cells lacked CD45RO and were positively selected for CCR7, so terminally differentiated effector memory CD45RA+ cells were left out. Only in-frame clones appear in the TCRdb table, and some are missing; sequencing was by immunoSEQ multiplex PCR. The sample includes approximately 2,200,000 clones, 93% of them seen just once. Material for sequencing was naive CD8+ T cells from PBMCs. The receptors here all came from a man between 18 and 35 years old in good health. Some clones in this sample may be carry-over from other donors' samples.

V and J are TRBV11-2 and TRBJ2-1; 12 bases align to TRBD2. This CDR3 contains 15 residues. Germline loops: CDR1 SGHAT, CDR2 FQNNGV. The V segment lost 3 bases and the J segment 6 bases; nucleotides outside the gene matches: 3. The CDR3 nucleotides read TGTGCCAGCAGCTTGGGACTAGCGGGTACCAATGAGCAGTTCTTC. It encodes CASSLGLAGTNEQFF.

The chain joins TRBV19 to TRBJ1-4; D gene ambiguous. Germline assignment: CDR1 LNHDA and CDR2 SQIVND (reference sequence). The CDR3 runs to 17 residues. V was clipped by 5 bases and J by 0 bases, with 16 bases between them. The CDR3 spells CASSPRTVVATNEKLFF. In nucleotides, the CDR3 is TGTGCCAGTAGTCCCCGGACCGTAGTTGCAACTAATGAAAAACTGTTTTTT.

The rearrangement uses TRBV19 and TRBJ2-5; D unclear. Germline CDR1 and CDR2: LNHDA and SQIVND (reference sequence). CDR3 length equals 15 residues. Between the trimmed V and J ends, which lost 5 bases and 4 bases, there was a span of 17 bases. As DNA, the CDR3 is TGTGCCAGTAGTCCGCGGACCAGCCTCGTAGAGACCCAGTACTTC. As protein: CASSPRTSLVETQYF.

The chain has TRBV30 and TRBJ2-1; 7 nucleotides align to TRBD2. The CDR3 runs 14 residues. Germline trimming cut 5 bases from V and 3 bases from J; bases unmatched to any gene: 7. Germline-derived CDR1 and CDR2 are GTSNPN and SVGIG (reference sequence). CDR3 sequence (DNA): TGTGCCTGGGTTTGGGGGGAGGGCTACAATGAGCAGTTCTTC. Protein sequence: CAWVWGEGYNEQFF.

The chain combines TRBV19 with TRBJ1-5; TRBD1 aligns across 7 bases. V lost 3 bases to trimming and J lost 6 bases; unmatched junction nucleotides: 17. The CDR3 length is 18 residues. CDR1 is LNHDA and CDR2 is SQIVND in the germline V gene (reference sequence). CDR3 nucleotides: TGTGCCAGTAGTATCTGGGCCTTAACAGGGGAGGTCGGTCAGCCCCAGCATTTT. Protein product: CASSIWALTGEVGQPQHF.

This chain joins TRBV7-8 and TRBJ2-2; D possibly uses TRBD1 or TRBD2 (5 bases each). CDR1 is SGHVS, CDR2 FQNEAQ, per germline. V dropped 0 bases and J dropped 1 base, with 18 bases sitting between them. The CDR3 extends over 19 amino acids. The CDR3 here is CASSLALAGAVWNTGELFF. The CDR3 DNA sequence: TGTGCCAGCAGCTTAGCCCTAGCCGGGGCGGTATGGAACACCGGGGAGCTGTTTTTT.

This clone was recorded only once. V and J are TRBV6-4 and TRBJ2-2; 7 positions agree with TRBD1. After removal of 2 bases from V and 1 base from J, the junction contained 10 bases not matched to a gene. Germline-derived CDR1 and CDR2 are MRHNA and SNTAGT. There are 18 residues in the CDR3. The CDR3: CASSDPKTGLVNTGELFF. DNA of the CDR3: TGTGCCAGCAGTGACCCAAAGACAGGGTTAGTGAACACCGGGGAGCTGTTTTTT.

The chain couples TRBV9 to TRBJ1-1; perhaps TRBD1 as D (6 bases). This CDR3 contains 14 residues. Between the trimmed V and J ends, which lost 4 bases and 5 bases, there was a span of 15 bases. Germline CDR1 SGDLS, CDR2 YYNGEE. DNA of the CDR3: TGTGCCAGCAGCCCCCCAGGGGCTGGGACTGAAGCTTTCTTT. It codes for CASSPPGAGTEAFF.

This chain links TRBV27 with TRBJ2-3; the D gene is possibly TRBD2 (6 bases). With 3 bases removed from V and 5 bases from J, the gap between germline ends came to 12 bases. The length of the CDR3 is 14 residues. CDR1 MNHEY and CDR2 SMNVEV come from the germline V gene (reference sequence). DNA for the CDR3: TGTGCCAGCAGTTTTTCGGGAGCGATAGATACGCAGTATTTT. It translates to CASSFSGAIDTQYF.

This rearrangement joins TRBV28 to TRBJ1-1, with D possibly TRBD1 on 6 matching bases. The CDR3 consists of 17 residues. Trimming stripped 6 bases from V and 0 bases from J, with 20 bases between. Germline CDR1 MDHEN, CDR2 SYDVKM. DNA for the CDR3: TGTGCCAGCAGATCCTCTCGGGGGGCGTATGTGAACACTGAAGCTTTCTTT. Encoded protein: CASRSSRGAYVNTEAFF.

In regard to this clone: The same CDR3 also results from other DNA sequences found in this sample. The rearrangement links TRBV28 to TRBJ2-7; 9 positions match TRBD1. CDR3 length equals 15 residues. The V segment lost 3 bases and the J segment 2 bases; nucleotides outside the gene matches: 5. Germline CDR1 reads MDHEN; CDR2 reads SYDVKM. CDR3 residues: CASSFPRTGAYEQYF. DNA for the CDR3: TGTGCCAGCAGTTTCCCCAGGACAGGGGCCTACGAGCAGTACTTC.

This clone was counted once. Other DNA sequences within the sample encode an identical CDR3. The J gene is TRBJ2-1, the V gene TRBV7-3; a possible D gene is TRBD2 (6 bases). Deletions cut 4 bases from V and 9 bases from J, with 10 bases between. The CDR3 extends over 12 amino acids. Germline assignment: CDR1 SGHTA and CDR2 FQGTGA. The CDR3 coding sequence is TGTGCCAGCAGCTCCGTCGGGGGTGAGCAGTTCTTC. It is translated as CASSSVGGEQFF.

This chain uses TRBV7-8 with TRBJ1-5, with D perhaps TRBD1 (5 bases). The CDR3 totals 15 residues. Germline V gene sequence: CDR1 SGHVS, CDR2 FQNEAQ. V lost 1 base, J lost 4 bases, and 11 bases lay in between. The CDR3 bases are TGTGCCAGCAGCTTAGGAGGGGACTTTAATCAGCCCCAGCATTTT. Amino acid sequence: CASSLGGDFNQPQHF.

The rearrangement uses TRBV7-2 and TRBJ2-1, with D perhaps TRBD2 (6 bases). CDR1 is SGHTA and CDR2 is FQGNSA in the germline V gene. The CDR3 extends over 15 amino acids. V was shortened by 4 bases and J by 3 bases, with 13 bases between the two germline ends. The CDR3 nucleotides are TGTGCCAGCAGCTCAATAGCGGACGTCTACAATGAGCAGTTCTTC. It encodes CASSSIADVYNEQFF.

This sequence joins TRBV27 and TRBJ2-1, with D uncertain. V was trimmed by 0 bases and J by 4 bases, leaving 13 bases between them. CDR1 and CDR2 (germline): MNHEY, SMNVEV (reference sequence). The CDR3 runs 16 residues. The CDR3 DNA sequence: TGTGCCAGCAGTTTATCTGAAGGCCCCGCATACAATGAGCAGTTCTTC. It encodes CASSLSEGPAYNEQFF.

J is TRBJ2-1 and V is TRBV4-1, with a weak D call TRBD1 (5 bases). V lost 4 bases to trimming and J lost 7 bases, with 11 bases between them. This CDR3 contains 13 residues. CDR1 MGHRA and CDR2 YSYEKL come from the germline V gene. The CDR3 nucleotides read TGCGCCAGCAGCCTAAGCCAGGGAAATGAGCAGTTCTTC. Protein product: CASSLSQGNEQFF.

About this clone: Other DNA sequences within the sample encode an identical CDR3. The chain couples TRBV7-9 to TRBJ1-1; no reliable D call. V was trimmed by 4 bases and J by 6 bases, leaving 9 bases between them. The CDR3 is 12 residues long. Germline V gene data show CDR1 as SEHNR and CDR2 as FQNEAQ (reference sequence). CDR3 sequence: CASSSGFAEAFF. CDR3 DNA sequence: TGTGCCAGCAGCTCGGGATTTGCTGAAGCTTTCTTT.

This chain links TRBV6-1 with TRBJ2-7; D is possibly TRBD2 (5 bases). V lost 2 bases to trimming and J lost 3 bases, with 17 bases between them. Germline lookup yields CDR1 MNHNS and CDR2 SASEGT. The length of the CDR3 is 16 residues. The CDR3 nucleotides read TGTGCCAGCAGTGAACCCCTTAGCGTCGGGCTCTACGAGCAGTACTTC. It translates to CASSEPLSVGLYEQYF.

The chain employs TRBV2 and TRBJ2-7; a weak D match, TRBD1 (6 bases). V lost 3 bases to trimming and J lost 3 bases, with 21 bases between them. The germline CDR1 and CDR2 sequences are SNHLY and FYNNEI. CDR3 length: 17 amino acids. For the CDR3, the DNA is TGTGCCAGCAGTGATTTAGGCGGACAGTCACTCAACTACGAGCAGTACTTC. This encodes CASSDLGGQSLNYEQYF. Full variable domain (missing parts from reference TRBV2 and TRBJ2-7): EPEVTQTPSHQVTQMGQEVILRCVPISNHLYFYWYRQILGQKVEFLVSFYNNEISEKSEIFDDQFSVERPDGSNFTLKIRSTKLEDSAMYFCASSDLGGQSLNYEQYFGPGTRLTVT.

The chain recombines TRBV7-9 with TRBJ2-6; D gene uncertain. Deletions cut 1 base from V and 0 bases from J, with 7 bases between. The CDR3 runs 16 residues. CDR1 is SEHNR, CDR2 FQNEAQ, per germline (reference sequence). The CDR3 loop is CASSLVRSSGANVLTF. The DNA for the CDR3 is TGTGCCAGCAGCTTAGTACGTAGCTCTGGGGCCAACGTCCTGACTTTC. Full variable domain (outside the CDR3, taken from reference TRBV7-9 and TRBJ2-6): DTGVSQNPRHKITKRGQNVTFRCDPISEHNRLYWYRQTLGQGPEFLTYFQNEAQLEKSRLLSDRFSAERPKGSFSTLEIQRTEQGDSAMYLCASSLVRSSGANVLTFGAGSRLTVL.